This T cell receptor beta chain emerged from a study of T-cell reconstitution after alpha-beta-depleted transplantation in children. The study, taken as a whole, reports: The high TCRbeta diversity at day 60 in some patients came from surviving recipient T cells and thymic progenitors.

Comments on this clonotype: Its antigen is as yet unknown.

From germline, CDR1 is KGHSH and CDR2 LQKENI. Deletions cut 5 bases from V and 0 bases from J, with 14 bases between. This CDR3 comprises 16 residues. Unique molecular identifiers featured in how the TCRbeta library was prepared. TCRdb used MiXCR to reprocess the PCR reads, holding one entry per CDR3 protein. The table includes around 500,000 distinct CDR3 sequences, about 23% detected once. This TCR was sampled from a boy under two years old who had a stem cell transplant for acute myeloid leukemia, so the T cells may come from the graft donor. The sample in question was PBMCs, mostly from graft donor cells, obtained 360 days after TCRalphabeta/CD19-depleted stem cell transplant. The chain has TRBV18 and TRBJ1-3; D ambiguous. CDR3: CASSMTRRDSGNTIYF. CDR3 nucleotides: TGTGCCAGCTCAATGACCCGGCGGGACTCTGGAAACACCATATATTTT.